Reported below is one T cell receptor (beta chain). The protocol was immunoSEQ multiplex PCR, while the TCRdb copy is restricted to in-frame clones and leaves out a portion. The sample lists some 79,000 clones; about 89% were seen once. These data come from a study of blood T cell repertoires in COVID-19. Study background: Samples came from the United States, Italy and Spain, spanning acute and convalescent COVID-19. The analysed material was cDNA or gDNA that came from T cells, B-cell-depleted T cells, or PBMCs.

Trimming cost V 4 bases and J 5 bases, with 14 bases left between them. Germline V gives CDR1 ENHRY, CDR2 SYGVKD. The CDR3 totals 14 residues. Material: peripheral blood. V usage is TRBV10-3 and J usage is TRBJ1-1, with D perhaps matching TRBD1 (6 bases). This TCR derives from a man between 70 and 80 years old with active or convalescent COVID-19. In nucleotides, the CDR3 is TGTGCCATCAGTGGTTCAGGGGAACGTACTGAAGCTTTCTTT. It codes for CAISGSGERTEAFF.